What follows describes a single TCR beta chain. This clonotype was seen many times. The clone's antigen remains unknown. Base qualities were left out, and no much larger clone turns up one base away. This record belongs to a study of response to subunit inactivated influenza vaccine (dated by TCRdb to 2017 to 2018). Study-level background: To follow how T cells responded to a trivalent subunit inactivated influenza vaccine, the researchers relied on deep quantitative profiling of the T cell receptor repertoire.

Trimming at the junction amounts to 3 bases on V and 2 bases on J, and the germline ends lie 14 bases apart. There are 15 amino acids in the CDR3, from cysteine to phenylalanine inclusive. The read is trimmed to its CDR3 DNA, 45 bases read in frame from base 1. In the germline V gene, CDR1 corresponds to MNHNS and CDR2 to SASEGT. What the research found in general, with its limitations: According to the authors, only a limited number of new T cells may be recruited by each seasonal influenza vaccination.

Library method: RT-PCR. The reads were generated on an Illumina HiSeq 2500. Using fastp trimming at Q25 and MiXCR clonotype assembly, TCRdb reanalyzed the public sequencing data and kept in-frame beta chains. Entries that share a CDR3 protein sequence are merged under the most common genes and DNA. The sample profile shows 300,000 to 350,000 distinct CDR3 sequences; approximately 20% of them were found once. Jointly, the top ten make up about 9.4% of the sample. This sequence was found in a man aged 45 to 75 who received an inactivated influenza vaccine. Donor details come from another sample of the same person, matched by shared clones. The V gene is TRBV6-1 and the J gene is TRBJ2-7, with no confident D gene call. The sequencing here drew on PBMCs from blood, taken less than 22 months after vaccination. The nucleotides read TGTGCCAGCAGTGACCGCGACGCTATCCCCTACGAGCAGTACTTC. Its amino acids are CASSDRDAIPYEQYF.